This TCR beta chain stems from a study of glioma-infiltrating T cells. Whole-study findings and limits: Non-neoplastic patients had below-expected tissue-blood divergence, while all gliomas exceeded expectation. CDR3 overlap between tissue and blood was very small.

Remarks on this clonotype: The antigen is unknown.

Germline V CDR1 and CDR2: LGHNT, FRNRAP. This CDR3 is built from 16 residues. The V and J ends lost 6 bases and 4 bases respectively, with 16 bases between them. Using RNA template, CDR3s of TCR alpha and beta were amplified with iRepertoire arm-PCR. One-step reverse transcription and amplification started from approximately 100-400 ng of tissue mRNA or PBMC total RNA. A single record per CDR3 protein comes from TCRdb applying MiXCR to the multiplex PCR reads. The table lists about 3,900 distinct CDR3 sequences, roughly 31% of them singletons. This sequence originates from a human donor with low-grade glioma or glioblastoma, undergoing nonglioma brain surgery, or in good health (not recorded which). This chain connects TRBV12-5 to TRBJ1-6; D possibly corresponds to TRBD1 (6 bases). The sample comprised glioma tissue, nonneoplastic brain tissue, or PBMCs (not recorded which). The CDR3 nucleotides are TGTGCTAGTGGCCACCCCCAGGACAGTTATAATTCACCCCTCCACTTT. This translates into CASGHPQDSYNSPLHF.